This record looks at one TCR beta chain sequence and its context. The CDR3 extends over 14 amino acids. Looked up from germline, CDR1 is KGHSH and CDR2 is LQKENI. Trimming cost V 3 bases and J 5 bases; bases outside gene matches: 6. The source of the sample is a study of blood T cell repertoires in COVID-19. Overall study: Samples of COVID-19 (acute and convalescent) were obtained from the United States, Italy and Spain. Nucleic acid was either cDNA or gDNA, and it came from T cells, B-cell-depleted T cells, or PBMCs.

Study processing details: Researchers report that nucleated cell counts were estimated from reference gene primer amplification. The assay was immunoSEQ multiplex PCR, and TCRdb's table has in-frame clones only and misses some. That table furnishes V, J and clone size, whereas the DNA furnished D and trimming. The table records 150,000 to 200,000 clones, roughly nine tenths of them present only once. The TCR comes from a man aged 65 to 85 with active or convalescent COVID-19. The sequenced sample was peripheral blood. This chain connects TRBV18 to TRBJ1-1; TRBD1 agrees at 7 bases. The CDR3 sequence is CASSPTGPRTEAFF. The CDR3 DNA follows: TGTGCCAGCTCACCGACAGGGCCGAGGACTGAAGCTTTCTTT.